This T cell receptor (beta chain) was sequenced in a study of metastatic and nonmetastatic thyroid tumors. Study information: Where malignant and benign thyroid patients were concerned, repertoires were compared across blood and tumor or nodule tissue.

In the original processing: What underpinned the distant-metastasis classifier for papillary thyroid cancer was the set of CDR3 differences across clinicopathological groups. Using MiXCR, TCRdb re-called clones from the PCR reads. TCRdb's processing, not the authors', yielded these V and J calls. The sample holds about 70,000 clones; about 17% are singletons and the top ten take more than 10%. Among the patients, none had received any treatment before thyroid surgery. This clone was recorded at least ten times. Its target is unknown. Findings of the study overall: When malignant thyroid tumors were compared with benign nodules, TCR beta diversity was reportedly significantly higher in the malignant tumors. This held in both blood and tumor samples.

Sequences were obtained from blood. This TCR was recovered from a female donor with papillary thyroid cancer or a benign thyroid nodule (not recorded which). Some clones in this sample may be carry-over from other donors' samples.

The CDR3: CASSRLYEQYF. The CDR3 bases are TGTGCCAGTTCCCGACTATACGAGCAGTACTTC. V is TRBV6-1 and J is TRBJ2-7, with a possible D match to TRBD2 (5 bases). CDR1 is MNHNS, CDR2 SASEGT, per germline. The CDR3 contains 11 residues. With 9 bases removed from V and 4 bases from J, the gap between germline ends came to 10 bases.